The 31 T cell receptor beta chains in this list originate from one sample, sequenced in a study of blood T cell repertoires in COVID-19. Using immunoSEQ multiplex PCR, the repertoire was profiled, and TCRdb retains in-frame clones only, with some absent. The repertoire holds some 290,000 clones, with roughly 89% as singletons. Sequencing input: PBMCs or T cells enriched from blood (not recorded which). These receptors all stem from a woman younger than 45 who had recovered from COVID-19.

The chain has TRBV5-1 and TRBJ2-1, with TRBD1 matching over 8 bases. The germline V gene encodes CDR1 SGHRS and CDR2 YFSETQ. There are 14 residues in the CDR3. The V gene end was trimmed by 4 bases and the J gene end by 6 bases; junction bases not matched to a gene: 6. The CDR3 nucleotides read TGCGCCAGCAGCCGACCAACAGGGGGCAATGAGCAGTTCTTC. It is translated as CASSRPTGGNEQFF.

This clone was recorded only once. The rearrangement uses TRBV7-9 and TRBJ2-3; D perhaps matches TRBD2 (7 bases). The V gene lost 3 bases and the J gene lost 1 base, with 17 bases spanning the gap. Per the germline V gene, CDR1 is SEHNR and CDR2 is FQNEAQ (reference sequence). This CDR3 contains 17 residues. The CDR3 spells CASSFLGGQGGTDTQYF. The CDR3 bases are TGTGCCAGCAGCTTCCTGGGGGGGCAGGGAGGCACAGATACGCAGTATTTT.

The chain joins TRBV11-3 to TRBJ2-7; 10 bases fit TRBD1. The CDR3 is 14 residues long. V trimming: 3 bases; J trimming: 3 bases; junction bases outside the gene matches: 2. Germline values: CDR1 SGHNT, CDR2 YENEEA. This CDR3 is CASSFGTGDYEQYF. Here the CDR3 DNA reads TGTGCCAGCAGCTTCGGGACAGGGGACTACGAGCAGTACTTC.

This sequence joins TRBV9 and TRBJ1-6, with D tentatively TRBD1 (6 bases). This CDR3 region has 18 residues. CDR1 and CDR2 from the germline V gene are SGDLS and YYNGEE. V was pared by 3 bases and J by 7 bases, with 23 bases between. CDR3 sequence: CASSGAGRGWSGNSPLHF. The DNA of the CDR3 is TGTGCCAGCAGCGGGGCGGGCAGGGGCTGGTCGGGCAATTCACCCCTCCACTTT.

The gene calls are TRBV5-5 and TRBJ1-5; 7 bases are shared with TRBD1. The CDR3 covers 16 residues. With 2 bases clipped from V and 4 bases from J, the junction kept 9 bases outside the gene matches. Looked up from germline, CDR1 is SGHKS and CDR2 is YYEKEE (reference sequence). For the CDR3, the DNA is TGTGCCAGCAGCTTACACCGGGACAGCTTAAATCAGCCCCAGCATTTT. Its protein is CASSLHRDSLNQPQHF.

Only one count was recorded for this clone. CDR3 protein: CAVRGSFNQETQYF. The CDR3 region has the DNA TGTGCCGTCCGAGGGAGCTTTAACCAAGAGACCCAGTACTTC. The chain uses TRBV10-3 and TRBJ2-5; tentative D call: TRBD2 (5 bases). The CDR3 covers 14 residues. From germline, CDR1 is ENHRY and CDR2 SYGVKD. V was pared by 11 bases and J by 0 bases, with 16 bases between.

The chain couples TRBV9 to TRBJ1-2; a weak D match, TRBD1 (6 bases). CDR1 SGDLS and CDR2 YYNGEE come from the germline V gene. Trimming took off 2 bases at V and 7 bases at J, with 12 bases between the two ends. CDR3 length: 13 residues. CDR3 loop: CASSVSSGVGYTF. The CDR3 DNA is TGTGCCAGCAGCGTTTCCTCAGGGGTTGGCTACACCTTC. Using reference TRBV9 and TRBJ1-2 for the parts outside the CDR3, the full variable domain is DSGVTQTPKHLITATGQRVTLRCSPRSGDLSVYWYQQSLDQGLQFLIQYYNGEERAKGNILERFSAQQFPDLHSELNLSSLELGDSALYFCASSVSSGVGYTFGSGTRLTVV.

This sequence joins TRBV30 and TRBJ1-2, with 7 positions matching TRBD1. This CDR3 has 13 amino acids. With 2 bases clipped from V and 2 bases from J, the junction kept 2 bases outside the gene matches. CDR1 and CDR2 from the germline V gene are GTSNPN and SVGIG (reference sequence). The CDR3 DNA follows: TGTGCCTGGAGTTCGACAGGGAACTATGGCTACACCTTC. As protein: CAWSSTGNYGYTF.

This rearrangement joins TRBV4-1 to TRBJ2-7; 13 bases map to TRBD2. The germline V gene encodes CDR1 MGHRA and CDR2 YSYEKL. The CDR3 consists of 16 residues. The J segment lost 5 bases and the V segment lost 3 bases, leaving 7 bases of the junction unmatched. CDR3 sequence: CASSHYPGLAGNEQYF. The DNA for the CDR3 is TGCGCCAGCAGCCATTATCCGGGACTAGCGGGAAACGAGCAGTACTTC.

The chain has TRBV7-9 and TRBJ1-1; maybe TRBD1 (5 bases). Trimming took off 1 base at V and 5 bases at J, with 17 bases between the two ends. The CDR3 spans 16 residues. CDR1 and CDR2 (germline): SEHNR, FQNEAQ (reference sequence). CDR3 amino acids: CASSLGRRLGATEAFF. CDR3 nucleotide sequence: TGTGCCAGCAGCTTAGGGAGAAGGCTAGGGGCAACTGAAGCTTTCTTT.

V usage is TRBV5-4 and J usage is TRBJ1-3, with D possibly matching TRBD1 (5 bases). V lost 3 bases and J 0 bases, leaving 10 bases between the germline ends. The CDR3 runs to 15 residues. CDR1 and CDR2 from the germline V gene are SGHNT and YYREEE (reference sequence). CDR3: CASSSGQDSGNTIYF. In DNA, the CDR3 is TGTGCCAGCAGCTCCGGACAAGACTCTGGAAACACCATATATTTT.

The rearrangement uses TRBV15 and TRBJ2-7; TRBD1 matches at 10 bases. With V trimmed by 0 bases and J by 3 bases, 5 bases remained unmatched. This CDR3 has 16 amino acids. Looked up from germline, CDR1 is LNHNV and CDR2 is YYDKDF (reference sequence). CDR3 DNA sequence: TGTGCCACCAGCAGAGATCTGACAGGGGGCTACTACGAGCAGTACTTC. Translating it yields CATSRDLTGGYYEQYF.

CDR3 in amino acids: CASSLEVPETEAFF. The CDR3 DNA sequence: TGTGCCAGCAGCTTGGAGGTACCAGAGACTGAAGCTTTCTTT. The chain carries TRBV7-9 and TRBJ1-1; D not certain. The germline CDR1 and CDR2 sequences are SEHNR and FQNEAQ (reference sequence). V was trimmed by 3 bases and J by 5 bases, leaving 13 bases between them. This CDR3 spans 14 amino acids.

This clone was counted once. J is TRBJ2-3 and V is TRBV18; possible D gene TRBD2, 6 bases. The CDR3 length is 13 residues. The germline V gene has CDR1 KGHSH and CDR2 LQKENI. V was clipped by 5 bases and J by 4 bases, with 10 bases between them. CDR3 nucleotides: TGTGCCAGCTCATCTAGCGAGGCAGATACGCAGTATTTT. Amino acids: CASSSSEADTQYF.

The V and J genes are TRBV5-5 and TRBJ1-2; tentative D call: TRBD1 (5 bases). Germline lookup yields CDR1 SGHKS and CDR2 YYEKEE (reference sequence). V lost 4 bases and J lost 3, with 16 bases in between. The CDR3 totals 15 residues. The DNA for the CDR3 is TGTGCCAGCAGCCTGGACACCCTGTACGACTATGGCTACACCTTC. Amino acids: CASSLDTLYDYGYTF. Based on the CDR3 plus reference TRBV5-5 and TRBJ1-2, the full variable domain is DAGVTQSPTHLIKTRGQQVTLRCSPISGHKSVSWYQQVLGQGPQFIFQYYEKEERGRGNFPDRFSARQFPNYSSELNVNALLLGDSALYLCASSLDTLYDYGYTFGSGTRLTVV.

The chain is built from TRBV18 and TRBJ1-1, with a tentative D call TRBD1 (5 bases). The CDR3 has 14 amino acids. Trimming took 6 bases from V and 4 from J, leaving 15 bases between them. The V gene's germline CDR1 is KGHSH and CDR2 LQKENI. In nucleotides, the CDR3 is TGTGCCAGCTCCGGGGCGGGGTCAGGCACTGAAGCTTTCTTT. Translated: CASSGAGSGTEAFF.

V usage is TRBV18 and J usage is TRBJ1-2; D gene unclear. The length of the CDR3 is 16 residues. V was cut by 0 bases and J by 0 bases, with 11 bases left in between. Germline loops: CDR1 KGHSH, CDR2 LQKENI. CDR3 bases: TGTGCCAGCTCACCACCTAGAGCTACTACTAACTATGGCTACACCTTC. Protein product: CASSPPRATTNYGYTF.

The rearrangement joins TRBV28 to TRBJ1-4; 9 bases fit TRBD1. V lost 0 bases and J lost 4; bases outside the gene matches: 0. The germline gives CDR1 MDHEN, CDR2 SYDVKM. This CDR3 spans 15 amino acids. The CDR3 loop is CASSLWTGGNEKLFF. The DNA of the CDR3 is TGTGCCAGCAGTTTATGGACAGGGGGTAATGAAAAACTGTTTTTT.

The chain links TRBV6-6 to TRBJ2-5; possibly TRBD2 for D (6 bases). V was cut by 7 bases and J by 4 bases, with 13 bases left in between. This CDR3 is built from 13 residues. Germline-derived CDR1 and CDR2 are MNHNY and SVGAGI (reference sequence). Here the CDR3 DNA reads TGTGCCAGCACCGGCCAAGCGGGAGAGACCCAGTACTTC. Its translation is CASTGQAGETQYF.

This clone was recorded only once. V is TRBV6-5 and J is TRBJ2-2, with 9 positions matching TRBD2. Germline trimming cut 6 bases from V and 8 bases from J; bases unmatched to any gene: 10. The CDR3 is made up of 15 amino acids. Germline V lookup: CDR1 MNHEY, CDR2 SVGAGI. CDR3 sequence: CASRGIAGEVGELFF. Here the CDR3 DNA reads TGTGCCAGCAGAGGGATAGCGGGAGAGGTGGGGGAGCTGTTTTTT.

V and J are TRBV7-9 and TRBJ2-1; 9 nucleotides agree with TRBD1. Germline CDR1 and CDR2: SEHNR and FQNEAQ (reference sequence). This CDR3 has 13 amino acids. In nucleotides, the CDR3 is TGTGCACACAGGGGGCCAACCTACAATGAGCAGTTCTTC. Its protein product is CAHRGPTYNEQFF.

The chain links TRBV6-6 to TRBJ2-7; TRBD1 aligns across 11 bases. The V gene end was trimmed by 6 bases and the J gene end by 3 bases; junction bases not matched to a gene: 10. The V gene's germline CDR1 is MNHNY and CDR2 SVGAGI (reference sequence). The CDR3 contains 16 residues. The CDR3, as DNA: TGTGCCAGCAGGGGAACCGACGGGACAGGGGGCTACGAGCAGTACTTC. It is translated as CASRGTDGTGGYEQYF.

The chain recombines TRBV4-1 with TRBJ2-5; D is ambiguous. In germline, CDR1 is MGHRA, CDR2 YSYEKL. This CDR3 has 14 residues. V lost 1 base and J lost 5, with 11 bases in between. The CDR3 DNA is TGCGCCAGCAGCCAAGCTGATCCTAGTGAGACCCAGTACTTC. Its protein is CASSQADPSETQYF.

The chain is built from TRBV30 and TRBJ1-1; a possible D gene is TRBD1 (6 bases). Trimming pared 1 base from V and 2 bases from J, leaving 14 bases between. In germline, CDR1 is GTSNPN, CDR2 SVGIG (reference sequence). CDR3 length: 15 amino acids. DNA for the CDR3: TGTGCCTGGAGTGCCTTCCAGGGGCTAAACACTGAAGCTTTCTTT. It encodes CAWSAFQGLNTEAFF. Drawing the rest from reference TRBV30 and TRBJ1-1, the complete variable domain is SQTIHQWPATLVQPVGSPLSLECTVEGTSNPNLYWYRQAAGRGLQLLFYSVGIGQISSEVPQNLSASRPQDRQFILSSKKLLLSDSGFYLCAWSAFQGLNTEAFFGQGTRLTVV.

The J gene is TRBJ2-3, the V gene TRBV4-3; 9 bases line up with TRBD2. Germline values: CDR1 LGHNA, CDR2 YSLEER. The J segment lost 2 bases and the V segment lost 5 bases, leaving 17 bases of the junction unmatched. The CDR3 extends over 19 amino acids. The CDR3 here is CASSDGTSRRSGNTDTQYF. Written as DNA, the CDR3 is TGCGCCAGCAGCGACGGGACTAGCAGAAGGAGCGGGAACACAGATACGCAGTATTTT.

This clone appeared once. This chain uses TRBV19 with TRBJ1-5; D possibly corresponds to TRBD1 (6 bases). The length of the CDR3 is 17 residues. CDR1 LNHDA and CDR2 SQIVND come from the germline V gene (reference sequence). Deletions cut 10 bases from V and 6 bases from J, with 28 bases between. The CDR3 DNA reads as TGTGCCACGATACCCGAGAGGGGGGGTCGGCGGAGTCAGCCCCAGCATTTT. Its protein product is CATIPERGGRRSQPQHF.

The CDR3 is CASSFGESNEQFF. In nucleotides, the CDR3 is TGTGCCAGCAGCTTCGGGGAGTCGAATGAGCAGTTCTTC. The rearrangement links TRBV7-9 to TRBJ2-1; D possibly corresponds to TRBD2 (5 bases). Germline CDR1 and CDR2: SEHNR and FQNEAQ (reference sequence). V was pared by 3 bases and J by 7 bases, with 10 bases between. The CDR3 totals 13 residues.

This CDR3 reads CASDPGPSGSDTDQYF. CDR3 nucleotide sequence: TGCGCCAGCGACCCGGGGCCTAGCGGGAGCGACACAGATCAGTATTTT. The rearrangement joins TRBV5-1 to TRBJ2-3, with 10 bases identical to TRBD2. The CDR3 runs 16 residues. Germline CDR1 is SGHRS and CDR2 is YFSETQ. V gave up 7 bases and J gave up 12 bases; unmatched junction bases: 20.

The J gene is TRBJ2-1, the V gene TRBV24-1; maybe TRBD1 (5 bases). Germline lookup yields CDR1 KGHDR and CDR2 SFDVKD. CDR3 length: 13 residues. V lost 9 bases, J lost 2 bases, and 10 bases lay in between. The CDR3 region is CATPQGAYNEQFF. The CDR3 coding sequence is TGTGCCACCCCCCAAGGGGCCTACAATGAGCAGTTCTTC.

V gene TRBV5-4 combines with J gene TRBJ1-2; 9 nucleotides align to TRBD1. The length of the CDR3 is 15 residues. The germline V gene encodes CDR1 SGHNT and CDR2 YYREEE (reference sequence). J was trimmed by 7 bases and V by 3 bases; bases with no gene match: 10. The CDR3 DNA sequence: TGTGCCAGCAGCTGGGGGACAGGGTCCGAAATTGGCTACACCTTC. Protein product: CASSWGTGSEIGYTF.

V usage is TRBV6-5 and J usage is TRBJ1-2, with no clear D. CDR1 and CDR2 from the germline V gene are MNHEY and SVGAGI. Trimming removed 5 bases at V and 6 bases at J, with 7 bases between. CDR3 size: 11 residues. CDR3 sequence (DNA): TGTGCCAGCAGTCTAGGCGATGGCTACACCTTC. Protein sequence: CASSLGDGYTF.